The 14 T cell receptor beta chains reported below all come from one sample, sequenced in a study of shared clonotypes between healthy human individuals. Produced via immunoSEQ multiplex PCR; TCRdb's table is partial and in-frame only. The sample consists of about 2.3 million clones, more than 80% of them appearing once. Sequencing input: naive CD4+ T cells from PBMCs. This sample's subset: CD45RA+ positively selected. These receptors all come from a man between 18 and 29 years old in good health. Some clones in this sample may be carry-over from other donors' samples.

This clone has just a few counts. This chain uses TRBV6-5 with TRBJ1-2; D is perhaps TRBD1 (5 bases). CDR3 length: 15 residues. V was pared by 6 bases and J by 4 bases, with 18 bases between. The germline CDR1 and CDR2 sequences are MNHEY and SVGAGI. The CDR3 reads CASRSPHGGSYGYTF. For the CDR3, the DNA is TGTGCCAGCAGATCACCCCACGGGGGGAGCTATGGCTACACCTTC.

This clone was counted a single time. The J gene is TRBJ2-1, the V gene TRBV29-1; no firm D call. This CDR3 is 12 amino acids long. Germline lookup yields CDR1 SQVTM and CDR2 ANQGSEA. V was shortened by 2 bases and J by 4 bases, with 6 bases between the two germline ends. The CDR3 bases are TGCAGCGTTGAACCGGTTTACAATGAGCAGTTCTTC. As protein: CSVEPVYNEQFF.

The gene calls are TRBV10-3 and TRBJ2-3, with TRBD1 identical over 10 bases. V gave up 4 bases and J gave up 2 bases; unmatched junction bases: 3. The CDR3 spans 15 residues. Looked up from germline, CDR1 is ENHRY and CDR2 is SYGVKD. The CDR3 nucleotides read TGTGCCATCAGTGGAGGGACAGGGGTCACAGATACGCAGTATTTT. Encoded protein: CAISGGTGVTDTQYF.

This sequence joins TRBV9 and TRBJ2-1; unclear D gene. Trimming stripped 0 bases from V and 3 bases from J, with 7 bases between. The germline V gene encodes CDR1 SGDLS and CDR2 YYNGEE. This CDR3 has 14 residues. DNA of the CDR3: TGTGCCAGCAGCGTAGCAGAAATCTACAATGAGCAGTTCTTC. Its translation is CASSVAEIYNEQFF.

This clone was seen just once. The CDR3 loop is CASSFGPSNEKLFF. In DNA, the CDR3 is TGTGCCAGCAGCTTTGGGCCCTCTAATGAAAAACTGTTTTTT. V usage is TRBV5-5 and J usage is TRBJ1-4; no definite D call. Germline values: CDR1 SGHKS, CDR2 YYEKEE (reference sequence). CDR3 length: 14 amino acids. Trimming took 2 bases from V and 3 from J, leaving 8 bases between them.

V is TRBV7-2 and J is TRBJ2-1; the D call may be TRBD1 or TRBD2 (5 bases each). This CDR3 has 15 amino acids. Trimming removed 2 bases at V and 7 bases at J, with 15 bases between. Germline loops: CDR1 SGHTA, CDR2 FQGNSA. CDR3 in DNA: TGTGCCAGCAGCTTATCCAGGGACCTTTCTAATGAGCAGTTCTTC. It encodes CASSLSRDLSNEQFF.

This clone was counted once. This chain uses TRBV10-3 with TRBJ1-6; D ambiguous. Germline V gene sequence: CDR1 ENHRY, CDR2 SYGVKD. The CDR3 has 14 residues. The V end lost 4 bases, the J end lost 8 bases, and 12 bases lay between the germline ends. CDR3 sequence (DNA): TGTGCCATCAGTGTGGCAGCGGTGGATTCACCCCTCCACTTT. Protein sequence: CAISVAAVDSPLHF.

The rearrangement uses TRBV6-5 and TRBJ2-1; the D is unclear. The CDR3 is 15 amino acids. Germline CDR1 is MNHEY and CDR2 is SVGAGI. Between the trimmed V and J ends, which lost 2 bases and 0 bases, there was a span of 8 bases. CDR3 sequence reads: CASSYRASSYNEQFF. Here the CDR3 DNA reads TGTGCCAGCAGTTACAGGGCTAGCTCCTACAATGAGCAGTTCTTC.

The J gene is TRBJ2-5, the V gene TRBV5-1; D gene uncertain. CDR3 length equals 14 residues. Germline CDR1 is SGHRS and CDR2 is YFSETQ. Trimming stripped 5 bases from V and 2 bases from J, with 13 bases between. The CDR3 loop is CASRTDSSQETQYF. The CDR3 bases are TGCGCCAGCAGAACAGACTCGTCTCAAGAGACCCAGTACTTC.

This chain uses TRBV5-1 with TRBJ2-2; TRBD2 matches 7 bases. There are 16 residues in the CDR3. CDR1 and CDR2 from the germline V gene are SGHRS and YFSETQ. V gave up 4 bases and J gave up 0 bases; unmatched junction bases: 6. In DNA, the CDR3 is TGCGCCAGCAGCCCCAGTGGACTAGCGAACACCGGGGAGCTGTTTTTT. It is translated as CASSPSGLANTGELFF.

The V call is TRBV5-8, the J call TRBJ2-1, with D uncertain. The V gene lost 1 base and the J gene lost 0 bases, with 8 bases spanning the gap. The CDR3 totals 15 residues. CDR1 is SGHTS and CDR2 is YDEGEE in the germline V gene. This CDR3 is CASSLISVSYNEQFF. DNA of the CDR3: TGTGCCAGCAGCTTGATATCTGTCTCCTACAATGAGCAGTTCTTC.

CDR3 in DNA: TGTGCCAGCAGCTTAGTGCCAGCGGGGACAACCCCCGGCACAGATACGCAGTATTTT. Encoded protein: CASSLVPAGTTPGTDTQYF. This chain links TRBV7-2 with TRBJ2-3; the D gene is possibly TRBD2 (7 bases). This CDR3 has 19 residues. The V and J ends lost 1 base and 1 base respectively, with 21 bases between them. Germline V gives CDR1 SGHTA, CDR2 FQGNSA.

The rearrangement joins TRBV18 to TRBJ2-1, with 7 nucleotides matching TRBD2. The CDR3 consists of 18 residues. Germline CDR1 and CDR2: KGHSH and LQKENI. V trimming: 4 bases; J trimming: 8 bases; junction bases outside the gene matches: 20. CDR3 nucleotides: TGTGCCAGCTCACTCGGGAGGCGCCAACAGTCTCAAGGTGATGAGCAGTTCTTC. This codes for CASSLGRRQQSQGDEQFF.

Only one count was recorded for this clone. The same CDR3 arises from other DNA sequences in this sample as well. The rearrangement links TRBV5-1 to TRBJ2-2; D is possibly TRBD1 or TRBD2 (6 bases each). The CDR3 spans 14 residues. Germline CDR1 reads SGHRS; CDR2 reads YFSETQ. The V end was cut by 4 bases, the J end by 0 bases, with 7 bases between. The CDR3 loop is CASSRGANTGELFF. Here the CDR3 DNA reads TGCGCCAGCAGCAGGGGGGCGAACACCGGGGAGCTGTTTTTT. The entire variable domain, with the rest obtained from reference TRBV5-1 and TRBJ2-2, is as follows: KAGVTQTPRYLIKTRGQQVTLSCSPISGHRSVSWYQQTPGQGLQFLFEYFSETQRNKGNFPGRFSGRQFSNSRSEMNVSTLELGDSALYLCASSRGANTGELFFGEGSRLTVL.